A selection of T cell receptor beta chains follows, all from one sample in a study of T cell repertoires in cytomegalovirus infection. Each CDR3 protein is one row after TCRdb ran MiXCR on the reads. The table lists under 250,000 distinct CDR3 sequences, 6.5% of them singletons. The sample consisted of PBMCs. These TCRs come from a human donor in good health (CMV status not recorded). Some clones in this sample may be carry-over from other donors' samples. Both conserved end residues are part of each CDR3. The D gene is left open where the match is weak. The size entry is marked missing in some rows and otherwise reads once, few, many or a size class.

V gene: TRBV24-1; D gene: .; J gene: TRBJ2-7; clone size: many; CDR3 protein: CATNVVDSYTDEQYF; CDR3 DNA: TGTGCCACCAATGTTGTCGACAGCTATACCGACGAGCAGTACTTC
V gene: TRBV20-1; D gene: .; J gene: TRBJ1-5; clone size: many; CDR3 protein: CSALDQRNQPQHF; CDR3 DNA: TGCAGTGCCCTAGACCAGCGGAATCAGCCCCAGCATTTT
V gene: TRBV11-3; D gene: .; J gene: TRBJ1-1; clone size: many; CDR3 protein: CASSPQAGTEAFF; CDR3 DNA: TGTGCCAGCAGTCCCCAGGCGGGTACTGAAGCTTTCTTT
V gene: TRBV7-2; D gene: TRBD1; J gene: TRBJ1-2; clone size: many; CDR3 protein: CASSSRQGLANYGYTF; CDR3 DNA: TGTGCCAGCAGCTCCCGACAGGGCCTAGCTAACTATGGCTACACCTTC
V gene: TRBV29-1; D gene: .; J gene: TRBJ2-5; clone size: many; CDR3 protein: CSAEQGRGETQYF; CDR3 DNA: TGCAGCGCCGAACAGGGTAGGGGAGAGACCCAGTACTTC
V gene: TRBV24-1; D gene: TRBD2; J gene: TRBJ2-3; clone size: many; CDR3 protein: CATSGLTLAGGLLTDTQYF; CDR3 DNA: TGTGCCACCAGTGGCTTGACCCTAGCGGGGGGCCTGTTAACAGATACGCAGTATTTT
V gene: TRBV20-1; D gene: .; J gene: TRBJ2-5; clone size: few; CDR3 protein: CSPLGGTQETQYF; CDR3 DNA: TGCAGTCCACTAGGGGGAACCCAAGAGACCCAGTACTTC
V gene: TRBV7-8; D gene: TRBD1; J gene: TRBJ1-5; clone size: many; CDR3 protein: CASSLARPGGNQPQHF; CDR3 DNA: TGTGCCAGCAGCTTAGCAAGGCCAGGGGGAAATCAGCCCCAGCATTTT
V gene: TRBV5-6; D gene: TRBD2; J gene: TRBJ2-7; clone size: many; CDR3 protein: CASSLVAGGADLAEQYF; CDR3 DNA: TGTGCCAGCAGCTTGGTGGCGGGGGGCGCAGACCTCGCCGAGCAGTACTTC
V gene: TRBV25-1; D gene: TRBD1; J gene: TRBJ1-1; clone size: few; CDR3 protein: CASSDPGGAWGEGAFF; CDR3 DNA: TGTGCCAGCAGTGATCCAGGGGGCGCTTGGGGGGAAGGAGCTTTCTTT
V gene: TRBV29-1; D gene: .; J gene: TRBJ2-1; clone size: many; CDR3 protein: CSVLSRDEQFF; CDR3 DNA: TGCAGCGTCCTTTCTCGCGATGAGCAGTTCTTC
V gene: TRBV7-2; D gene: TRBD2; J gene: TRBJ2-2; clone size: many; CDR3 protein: CASSKTSWAGELFF; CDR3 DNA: TGTGCCAGCAGTAAGACTAGCTGGGCCGGGGAGCTGTTTTTT
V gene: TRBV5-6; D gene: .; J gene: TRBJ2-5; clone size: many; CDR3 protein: CASSLSMETQYF; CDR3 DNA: TGTGCCAGCAGCTTATCTATGGAGACCCAGTACTTC
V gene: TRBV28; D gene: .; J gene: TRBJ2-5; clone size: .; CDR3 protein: CASSLALGETQYF; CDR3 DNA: TGTGCCAGCAGTTTGGCCCTTGGAGAGACCCAGTACTTC
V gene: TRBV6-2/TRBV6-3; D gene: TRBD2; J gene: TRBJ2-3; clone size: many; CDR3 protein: CATERGGTDTQYF; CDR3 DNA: TGTGCCACAGAGCGGGGAGGCACAGATACGCAGTATTTT
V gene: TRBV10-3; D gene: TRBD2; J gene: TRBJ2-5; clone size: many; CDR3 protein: CAISERLAGHQETQYF; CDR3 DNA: TGTGCCATCAGTGAGCGGCTAGCGGGCCACCAAGAGACCCAGTACTTC
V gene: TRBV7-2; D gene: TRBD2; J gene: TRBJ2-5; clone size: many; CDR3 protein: CASSLVAGGSQETQYF; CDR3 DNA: TGTGCCAGCAGCTTAGTTGCGGGGGGCTCCCAAGAGACCCAGTACTTC
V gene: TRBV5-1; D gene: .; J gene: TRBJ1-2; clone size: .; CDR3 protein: CASSLARQSGYTF; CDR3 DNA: TGCGCCAGCAGCTTGGCACGGCAGAGTGGCTACACCTTC
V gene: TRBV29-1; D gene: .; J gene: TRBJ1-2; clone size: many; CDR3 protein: CSVEDPGRNNYGYTF; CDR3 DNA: TGCAGCGTTGAAGATCCGGGACGGAATAACTATGGCTACACCTTC
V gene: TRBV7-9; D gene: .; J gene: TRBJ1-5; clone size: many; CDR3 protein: CASSGGTIGQPQHF; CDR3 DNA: TGTGCCAGCAGTGGCGGAACGATAGGGCAGCCCCAGCATTTT
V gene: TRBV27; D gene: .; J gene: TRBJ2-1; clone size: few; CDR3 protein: CASCTQLNNEQFF; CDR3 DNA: TGTGCCAGCTGCACACAACTCAACAATGAGCAGTTCTTC
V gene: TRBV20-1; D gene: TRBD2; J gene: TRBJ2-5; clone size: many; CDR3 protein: CSATRGGLETQYF; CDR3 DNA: TGCAGTGCTACACGGGGGGGCCTAGAGACCCAGTACTTC
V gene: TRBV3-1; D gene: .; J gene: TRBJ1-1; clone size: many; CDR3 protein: CASSQTNRDTEAFF; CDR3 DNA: TGTGCCAGCAGCCAAACCAACAGGGACACTGAAGCTTTCTTT
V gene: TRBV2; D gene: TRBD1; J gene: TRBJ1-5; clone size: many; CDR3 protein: CASRTGTGFQPQHF; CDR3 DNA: TGTGCCAGCAGAACCGGGACAGGATTTCAGCCCCAGCATTTT